The 18 T cell receptor beta chains in this list originate from one sample, sequenced in a study of blood T cell repertoires in COVID-19. TCRdb keeps only in-frame clones here, not all; method: immunoSEQ multiplex PCR. Of 260,000 or so clones in the sample, around 88% were seen once. The specimen sequenced was peripheral blood. The receptors were gathered from a man older than 75 with acute or convalescent COVID-19.

The chain uses TRBV2 and TRBJ2-7; 9 bases are shared with TRBD2. CDR3 length equals 15 residues. V dropped 3 bases and J dropped 7; count of bases not matched to a gene: 10. The germline gives CDR1 SNHLY, CDR2 FYNNEI. The CDR3 sequence: CASSDGVAGGREQYF. DNA of the CDR3: TGTGCCAGCAGTGACGGTGTTGCGGGGGGGCGAGAGCAGTACTTC.

The sample holds a few counts of this clone. The V and J genes are TRBV2 and TRBJ2-2; 7 bases are shared with TRBD1. Trimming took 6 bases from V and 0 from J; bases not matched to a gene: 10. Germline CDR1 reads SNHLY; CDR2 reads FYNNEI. CDR3 size: 17 residues. CDR3 residues: CASRKGATLANTGELFF. As DNA, the CDR3 is TGTGCCAGCAGGAAGGGGGCGACATTGGCGAACACCGGGGAGCTGTTTTTT. The full variable domain, rest sourced from reference TRBV2 and TRBJ2-2, is EPEVTQTPSHQVTQMGQEVILRCVPISNHLYFYWYRQILGQKVEFLVSFYNNEISEKSEIFDDQFSVERPDGSNFTLKIRSTKLEDSAMYFCASRKGATLANTGELFFGEGSRLTVL.

The CDR3 coding sequence is TGTGCCAGCTCACCCATACAGGAGGGCAGGGAGACCCAGTACTTC. It translates to CASSPIQEGRETQYF. This chain uses TRBV18 with TRBJ2-5, with D perhaps TRBD2 (6 bases). The V gene's germline CDR1 is KGHSH and CDR2 LQKENI. V was clipped by 3 bases and J by 5 bases, with 16 bases between them. This CDR3 spans 15 amino acids.

This clone was counted between two and nine times. The V and J genes are TRBV6-6 and TRBJ2-7; D remains ambiguous. Trimming removed 2 bases from V and 0 bases from J, with 8 bases in between. This CDR3 is built from 14 residues. CDR1 is MNHNY, CDR2 SVGAGI, per germline (reference sequence). As DNA, the CDR3 is TGTGCCAGCAGTTACCGCTGGAGCTCCTACGAGCAGTACTTC. Amino acid sequence: CASSYRWSSYEQYF.

The chain employs TRBV3-1 (or the pseudogene TRBV3-2) and TRBJ1-3, with 10 bases lining up with TRBD1. The CDR3 loop spans 17 amino acids. Losses at the gene ends were 5 bases for V and 0 bases for J; bases not matched to a gene: 7. The germline V gene encodes CDR1 LGHDT and CDR2 YNNKEL (reference sequence). The CDR3 sequence is CASSGRDRGRSGNTIYF. The CDR3 DNA reads as TGTGCCAGCAGCGGCCGGGACAGGGGCCGCTCTGGAAACACCATATATTTT.

J is TRBJ2-7 and V is TRBV20-1, with 7 positions matching TRBD1. Germline V gives CDR1 DFQATT, CDR2 SNEGSKA (reference sequence). V trimming: 3 bases; J trimming: 0 bases; junction bases outside the gene matches: 11. The CDR3 loop spans 16 amino acids. The CDR3 nucleotides are TGCAGTGCTAGTGATCTGGGACAGTCCTTCTCCTACGAGCAGTACTTC. It encodes CSASDLGQSFSYEQYF.

The J gene is TRBJ1-2, the V gene TRBV3-1 (or the pseudogene TRBV3-2); D possibly corresponds to TRBD1 (5 bases). The germline V gene has CDR1 LGHDT and CDR2 YNNKEL (reference sequence). V was pared by 2 bases and J by 4 bases, with 8 bases between. The CDR3 loop spans 13 amino acids. CDR3 protein: CASSQRGLYGYTF. CDR3 DNA: TGTGCCAGCAGCCAACGGGGACTCTATGGCTACACCTTC.

Comment on this clone: This same CDR3 is encoded by further DNA sequences in the sample. The CDR3 bases are TGTGCCAGCAGCCTAAACAGGGTAACGGGAGAGACCCAGTACTTC. Protein: CASSLNRVTGETQYF. This chain uses TRBV11-2 with TRBJ2-5, with D possibly matching TRBD1 (6 bases). The CDR3 is 15 amino acids. Germline V gives CDR1 SGHAT, CDR2 FQNNGV. Trimming took 5 bases from V and 4 from J, leaving 17 bases between them.

The chain has TRBV2 and TRBJ2-4; no definite D call. CDR3 size: 14 residues. Per germline, CDR1 SNHLY and CDR2 FYNNEI. Trimming shortened V by 4 bases and J by 5 bases, and 12 bases separated the two germline ends. CDR3 loop: CASSGGAAQNIQYF. The CDR3 nucleotides are TGTGCCAGCAGTGGTGGTGCGGCACAAAACATTCAGTACTTC.

The genes are TRBV6-2 or TRBV6-3 and TRBJ2-2; 9 bases match TRBD2. The CDR3 extends over 19 amino acids. V lost 5 bases to trimming and J lost 5 bases; unmatched junction nucleotides: 18. The germline V gene has CDR1 MNHEY and CDR2 SVGEGT. The CDR3 protein is CASSPERLAGVVRTGELFF. In nucleotides, the CDR3 is TGTGCCAGCAGTCCGGAACGGTTAGCGGGAGTTGTGAGGACCGGGGAGCTGTTTTTT.

The V and J genes are TRBV6-5 and TRBJ2-7; D possibly corresponds to TRBD1 (6 bases). From germline, CDR1 is MNHEY and CDR2 SVGAGI. The CDR3 contains 13 residues. V gave up 5 bases and J gave up 3 bases, with 11 bases separating them. Written as DNA, the CDR3 is TGTGCCAGCAGTAGACAGGAGGACTACGAGCAGTACTTC. It is translated as CASSRQEDYEQYF.

This chain uses TRBV28 with TRBJ2-3; no definite D call. Germline assignment: CDR1 MDHEN and CDR2 SYDVKM. Trimming shortened V by 7 bases and J by 7 bases, and 9 bases separated the two germline ends. The CDR3 sequence is 11 residues long. CDR3 region: CASTQDYTQYF. The DNA of the CDR3 is TGTGCCAGCACCCAAGACTATACGCAGTATTTT.

This chain links TRBV28 with TRBJ2-5, with TRBD2 matching over 9 bases. CDR1 is MDHEN, CDR2 SYDVKM, per germline. The trim removed 10 bases at V and 4 bases at J, leaving 7 bases unmatched. This CDR3 has 13 residues. In nucleotides, the CDR3 is TGTGCCACTCAAGCGGGGGGCCCAGAGACCCAGTACTTC. Translation gives CATQAGGPETQYF.

This rearrangement joins TRBV18 to TRBJ1-1; D remains unclear. Looked up from germline, CDR1 is KGHSH and CDR2 is LQKENI. The V end lost 1 base, the J end lost 1 base, and 10 bases lay between the germline ends. This CDR3 is 15 amino acids long. Here the CDR3 DNA reads TGTGCCAGCTCACCACTGTCGGCGGCGAACACTGAAGCTTTCTTT. It translates to CASSPLSAANTEAFF. The full variable domain, in which reference TRBV18 and TRBJ1-1 provide the parts outside the CDR3, is NAGVMQNPRHLVRRRGQEARLRCSPMKGHSHVYWYRQLPEEGLKFMVYLQKENIIDESGMPKERFSAEFPKEGPSILRIQQVVRGDSAAYFCASSPLSAANTEAFFGQGTRLTVV.

The CDR3 here is CAGGVQGAYTEAFF. The CDR3 DNA reads as TGTGCCGGGGGGGTACAGGGGGCGTACACTGAAGCTTTCTTT. The chain has TRBV5-4 and TRBJ1-1, with 9 positions matching TRBD1. After removal of 10 bases from V and 3 bases from J, the junction contained 10 bases not matched to a gene. This CDR3 is built from 14 residues. Per germline, CDR1 SGHNT and CDR2 YYREEE (reference sequence).

V usage is TRBV2 and J usage is TRBJ2-2, with 9 positions matching TRBD1. This CDR3 has 13 amino acids. Looked up from germline, CDR1 is SNHLY and CDR2 is FYNNEI. V was pared by 11 bases and J by 4 bases, with 5 bases of the junction left unmatched. The CDR3 DNA reads as TGTGCCGGCGGACAGGGGATCACCGGGGAGCTGTTTTTT. This encodes CAGGQGITGELFF.

V gene TRBV6-4 combines with J gene TRBJ2-1; TRBD2 aligns across 7 bases. Germline V gene lookup returns CDR1 MRHNA and CDR2 SNTAGT. This CDR3 contains 16 residues. Trimming removed 6 bases from V and 7 bases from J; junction bases left unmatched: 15. For the CDR3, the DNA is TGTGCCAGCAGCCCTCTAGCGGATTGGGGGAAGAATGAGCAGTTCTTC. As protein: CASSPLADWGKNEQFF.

This chain connects TRBV7-9 to TRBJ2-7; no reliable D call. Trimming removed 4 bases from V and 4 bases from J, with 11 bases in between. Germline loops: CDR1 SEHNR, CDR2 FQNEAQ (reference sequence). The CDR3 contains 13 residues. The CDR3 here is CASSSPPRYEQYF. The DNA for the CDR3 is TGTGCCAGCAGCTCACCCCCGAGATACGAGCAGTACTTC.